Below, 18 T cell receptor beta chains from the same sample are listed, as sequenced in a study of shared clonotypes between healthy human individuals. Using immunoSEQ multiplex PCR, the repertoire was profiled, and TCRdb retains in-frame clones only, with some absent. The profile shows about 1.5 million clones, approximately 98% of them singletons. Sequencing used naive CD4+ T cells sorted from blood. Indicated subset: CD45RA+ positively selected. Source of these receptors: a man aged 30-40 years in good health.

The rearrangement joins TRBV18 to TRBJ1-4; 10 bases map to TRBD1. After removal of 3 bases from V and 7 bases from J, the junction contained 11 bases not matched to a gene. This CDR3 is 17 amino acids long. CDR1 KGHSH and CDR2 LQKENI come from the germline V gene. DNA for the CDR3: TGTGCCAGCTCACCCAGTATGGGACAGGGGTATGGTGAAAAACTGTTTTTT. Amino acid sequence: CASSPSMGQGYGEKLFF.

This chain links TRBV5-6 with TRBJ2-7; D may be TRBD2 (6 bases). Trimming shortened V by 2 bases and J by 0 bases, and 12 bases separated the two germline ends. CDR3 length: 15 residues. The germline V gene encodes CDR1 SGHDT and CDR2 YYEEEE. In DNA form, the CDR3 reads TGTGCCAGCAGCTTTTTTTCCGGGAGCTCCTACGAGCAGTACTTC. Translation: CASSFFSGSSYEQYF. Based on the CDR3 plus reference TRBV5-6 and TRBJ2-7, the full variable domain is DAGVTQSPTHLIKTRGQQVTLRCSPKSGHDTVSWYQQALGQGPQFIFQYYEEEERQRGNFPDRFSGHQFPNYSSELNVNALLLGDSALYLCASSFFSGSSYEQYFGPGTRLTVT.

The sample holds one count of this clone. The chain links TRBV11-3 to TRBJ2-7; maybe TRBD2 (6 bases). CDR1 is SGHNT and CDR2 is YENEEA in the germline V gene. The CDR3 is 13 amino acids. The V gene lost 1 base and the J gene lost 3 bases, with 7 bases spanning the gap. The DNA for the CDR3 is TGTGCCAGCAGCTTAGGGAGGGACTACGAGCAGTACTTC. Amino acids: CASSLGRDYEQYF.

The chain combines TRBV28 with TRBJ1-5, with D possibly matching TRBD1 (5 bases). The V gene's germline CDR1 is MDHEN and CDR2 SYDVKM. The CDR3 is made up of 14 amino acids. V gave up 3 bases and J gave up 7 bases, with 13 bases separating them. The chain's CDR3 is CASSFYRQGQPQHF. The CDR3 coding sequence is TGTGCCAGCAGTTTTTACAGGCAGGGACAGCCCCAGCATTTT.

The rearrangement links TRBV4-1 to TRBJ2-2; the D gene is possibly TRBD2 (6 bases). The CDR3 has 16 amino acids. Trimming shortened V by 2 bases and J by 0 bases, and 10 bases separated the two germline ends. Germline-derived CDR1 and CDR2 are MGHRA and YSYEKL. The DNA of the CDR3 is TGCGCCAGCAGCCAAATATCTAGCGCGAACACCGGGGAGCTGTTTTTT. Residues: CASSQISSANTGELFF.

As DNA, the CDR3 is TGCGCCAGCAGCCAAGTTGGCCCGGATACATTTTTGAAGGGTGAAAAACTGTTTTTT. It yields the protein CASSQVGPDTFLKGEKLFF. The chain combines TRBV4-3 with TRBJ1-4; no clear D gene. The germline CDR1 and CDR2 sequences are LGHNA and YSLEER. The CDR3 extends over 19 amino acids. The V end was cut by 1 base, the J end by 7 bases, with 25 bases between.

J is TRBJ1-4 and V is TRBV29-1, with a tentative D call TRBD1 (6 bases). The V end lost 6 bases, the J end lost 7 bases, and 18 bases lay between the germline ends. The germline gives CDR1 SQVTM, CDR2 ANQGSEA. This CDR3 has 14 amino acids. CDR3 in DNA: TGCAGCGTCCGCCAGGGGCCCGCTCCTGAAAAACTGTTTTTT. It translates to CSVRQGPAPEKLFF.

The gene calls are TRBV5-1 and TRBJ1-3; TRBD1 might be the D (6 bases). CDR3 length: 13 residues. V was trimmed by 3 bases and J by 3 bases, leaving 7 bases between them. CDR1 and CDR2 (germline): SGHRS, YFSETQ. The CDR3 DNA sequence: TGCGCCAGCAGCTCCAGGGGTGGAAACACCATATATTTT. Protein product: CASSSRGGNTIYF.

The chain uses TRBV13 and TRBJ2-7, with 8 bases matching TRBD2. The CDR3 sequence is 16 residues long. Per the germline V gene, CDR1 is PRHDT and CDR2 is FYEKMQ (reference sequence). V dropped 6 bases and J dropped 3; count of bases not matched to a gene: 13. CDR3: CASSWLRGLGDYEQYF. CDR3 in DNA: TGTGCCAGCAGTTGGCTCAGGGGACTAGGGGACTACGAGCAGTACTTC.

This rearrangement joins TRBV7-9 to TRBJ2-2, with D possibly being TRBD2 (5 bases). Germline V gene lookup returns CDR1 SEHNR and CDR2 FQNEAQ (reference sequence). Between the trimmed V and J ends, which lost 0 bases and 2 bases, there was a span of 10 bases. This CDR3 comprises 16 residues. DNA for the CDR3: TGTGCCAGCAGCTTAGCGCGACTACTTAACACCGGGGAGCTGTTTTTT. Translated: CASSLARLLNTGELFF.

The V gene is TRBV11-2, the J gene TRBJ2-1; weak D call: TRBD1 (5 bases). The germline V and J ends were trimmed by 5 bases and 4 bases, with 12 bases remaining between them. Per germline, CDR1 SGHAT and CDR2 FQNNGV. The CDR3 runs 14 residues. The CDR3, as DNA: TGTGCCAGCAGCCCCCGAAAGGGGTACAATGAGCAGTTCTTC. Its protein is CASSPRKGYNEQFF. The full variable domain, its missing parts supplied by reference TRBV11-2 and TRBJ2-1, is EAGVAQSPRYKIIEKRQSVAFWCNPISGHATLYWYQQILGQGPKLLIQFQNNGVVDDSQLPKDRFSAERLKGVDSTLKIQPAKLEDSAVYLCASSPRKGYNEQFFGPGTRLTVL.

The V call is TRBV15, the J call TRBJ2-7; D is perhaps TRBD2 (7 bases). The germline V gene has CDR1 LNHNV and CDR2 YYDKDF (reference sequence). CDR3 length: 16 residues. V shed 1 base and J shed 2 bases, with 15 bases lying between them. CDR3 in DNA: TGTGCCACCAGCAGAGGCGAGGGGGGGGCGCCCTACGAGCAGTACTTC. Protein product: CATSRGEGGAPYEQYF.

The chain couples TRBV2 to TRBJ2-5; perhaps TRBD1 as D (6 bases). Germline values: CDR1 SNHLY, CDR2 FYNNEI. Trimming left V 8 bases short and J 4 bases short, with 14 bases between. The CDR3 sequence is 13 residues long. CDR3 sequence (DNA): TGTGCCAGCGAAGCAGGGGTTGTAGAGACCCAGTACTTC. Translated: CASEAGVVETQYF. The full variable domain, in which reference TRBV2 and TRBJ2-5 provide the parts outside the CDR3, is EPEVTQTPSHQVTQMGQEVILRCVPISNHLYFYWYRQILGQKVEFLVSFYNNEISEKSEIFDDQFSVERPDGSNFTLKIRSTKLEDSAMYFCASEAGVVETQYFGPGTRLLVL.

CDR3 region: CASSKRSRIISIEQFF. The CDR3 bases are TGTGCCAGCAGCAAAAGGAGTAGGATTATCTCAATCGAGCAGTTCTTC. The chain has TRBV21-1 and TRBJ2-1; TRBD2 is the table's D call and was not checked against the DNA. TRBV21-1 is labeled a pseudogene. CDR3 size: 16 residues.

This clone was detected only once. The chain recombines TRBV5-1 with TRBJ2-1, with TRBD1 matching over 9 bases. Germline V gene sequence: CDR1 SGHRS, CDR2 YFSETQ. V was pared by 0 bases and J by 6 bases, with 13 bases of the junction left unmatched. The CDR3 contains 18 residues. CDR3 residues: CASSLEDRGPKSLNEQFF. In nucleotides, the CDR3 is TGCGCCAGCAGCTTGGAGGACAGGGGCCCCAAATCTCTCAATGAGCAGTTCTTC.

DNA of the CDR3: TGTGCCAGCTCACCACTCAGGGGGGCAGATACGCAGTATTTT. This sequence encodes CASSPLRGADTQYF. The chain joins TRBV18 to TRBJ2-3, with a tentative D call TRBD1 (7 bases). CDR1 is KGHSH, CDR2 LQKENI, per germline. This CDR3 has 14 amino acids. Trimming shortened V by 1 base and J by 4 bases, and 9 bases separated the two germline ends. Variable domain in full (rest from reference TRBV18 and TRBJ2-3): NAGVMQNPRHLVRRRGQEARLRCSPMKGHSHVYWYRQLPEEGLKFMVYLQKENIIDESGMPKERFSAEFPKEGPSILRIQQVVRGDSAAYFCASSPLRGADTQYFGPGTRLTVL.

J is TRBJ2-2 and V is TRBV30; a possible D gene is TRBD2 (5 bases). The V and J ends lost 4 bases and 4 bases respectively, with 16 bases between them. The CDR3 totals 15 residues. CDR1 GTSNPN and CDR2 SVGIG come from the germline V gene (reference sequence). CDR3 residues: CAWNRGFGGTGELFF. For the CDR3, the DNA is TGTGCCTGGAACCGGGGTTTCGGAGGCACCGGGGAGCTGTTTTTT.

This clone has a single count. This rearrangement joins TRBV21-1 to TRBJ2-1. TRBV21-1 is a documented pseudogene. The CDR3 runs 16 residues. The CDR3 protein is CASSTVTLNSYNEQFF. The CDR3 DNA reads as TGTGCCAGCAGCACAGTCACTCTAAACTCCTACAATGAGCAGTTCTTC.